The 20 T cell receptor beta chains in this list originate from one sample, sequenced in a study of T cells after yellow fever vaccination. TCRdb reprocessed the 5' RACE reads via MiXCR and lists one record per CDR3 protein. The sample yields just under 600,000 distinct CDR3 sequences, 13% seen once. Sample: PBMCs, taken on the day of the yellow fever booster vaccination. The origin of the receptors is a man younger than 45 who received the YFV17D yellow fever vaccine.

This rearrangement joins TRBV4-3 to TRBJ1-1; D ambiguous. Looked up from germline, CDR1 is LGHNA and CDR2 is YSLEER. Trimming cost V 0 bases and J 0 bases, with 11 bases left between them. The CDR3 totals 16 residues. CDR3 DNA sequence: TGCGCCAGCAGCCAAGATCCACCGGGGATGAACACTGAAGCTTTCTTT. Translating it yields CASSQDPPGMNTEAFF.

The chain employs TRBV10-1 and TRBJ2-7; D is perhaps TRBD1 (6 bases). The CDR3 covers 14 residues. Trimming shortened V by 2 bases and J by 7 bases, and 15 bases separated the two germline ends. Germline V gene lookup returns CDR1 WNHNN and CDR2 SYGVQD (reference sequence). For the CDR3, the DNA is TGCGCCAGCAGTGAGCACCGGGACACAAGGGAGCAGTACTTC. The encoded protein is CASSEHRDTREQYF.

This chain uses TRBV12-3 or TRBV12-4 with TRBJ2-1; 13 bases map to TRBD2. V dropped 4 bases and J dropped 9; count of bases not matched to a gene: 3. The CDR3 runs to 14 residues. The CDR3 DNA sequence: TGTGCCAGCAGTTGGACTAGCGGGAGTTCTGAGCAGTTCTTC. It specifies CASSWTSGSSEQFF.

The gene calls are TRBV20-1 and TRBJ2-1, with 10 bases matching TRBD2. Germline CDR1 reads DFQATT; CDR2 reads SNEGSKA (reference sequence). The trim removed 4 bases at V and 8 bases at J, leaving 8 bases unmatched. The CDR3 totals 14 residues. The CDR3 loop is CSAILAGVGDEQFF. The CDR3 DNA follows: TGCAGTGCTATCCTAGCGGGAGTAGGCGATGAGCAGTTCTTC.

The CDR3, as DNA: TGTGCCAGCAGCTTACCCGGGACTAGCCTGCAGTTCTTC. Translating it yields CASSLPGTSLQFF. This chain connects TRBV7-9 to TRBJ2-1, with 9 bases lining up with TRBD2. V gave up 2 bases and J gave up 12 bases; unmatched junction bases: 5. Germline assignment: CDR1 SEHNR and CDR2 FQNEAQ (reference sequence). The CDR3 is 13 amino acids. Variable domain in full (rest from reference TRBV7-9 and TRBJ2-1): DTGVSQNPRHKITKRGQNVTFRCDPISEHNRLYWYRQTLGQGPEFLTYFQNEAQLEKSRLLSDRFSAERPKGSFSTLEIQRTEQGDSAMYLCASSLPGTSLQFFGPGTRLTVL.

J is TRBJ2-2 and V is TRBV6-5, with 7 bases aligning to TRBD1. This CDR3 is 14 amino acids long. The trim removed 2 bases at V and 8 bases at J, leaving 5 bases unmatched. Germline V gene data show CDR1 as MNHEY and CDR2 as SVGAGI. The CDR3 nucleotides read TGTGCCAGCAGTTACCGACAGGGTGGAGGGGAGCTGTTTTTT. Encoded protein: CASSYRQGGGELFF.

The chain carries TRBV6-2 or TRBV6-3 and TRBJ2-2; D may be TRBD2 (5 bases). Germline CDR1 is MNHEY and CDR2 is SVGEGT. V lost 4 bases, J lost 7 bases, and 19 bases lay in between. This CDR3 spans 16 amino acids. The CDR3 spells CASSSLVTGGRGELFF. For the CDR3, the DNA is TGTGCCAGCAGTTCCCTTGTGACCGGAGGACGCGGGGAGCTGTTTTTT.

The J gene is TRBJ2-1, the V gene TRBV7-2; tentatively, D is TRBD1 or TRBD2 (6 bases each). Trimming shortened V by 4 bases and J by 10 bases, and 20 bases separated the two germline ends. Germline assignment: CDR1 SGHTA and CDR2 FQGNSA. This CDR3 is built from 15 residues. CDR3 in DNA: TGTGCCAGCAGCTCCGGGACCCTGGGGGCGGGGGAGCAGTTCTTC. It specifies CASSSGTLGAGEQFF.

The J gene is TRBJ2-7, the V gene TRBV7-2, with TRBD2 matching 7 bases. The CDR3 has 14 amino acids. After removal of 1 base from V and 6 bases from J, the junction contained 6 bases not matched to a gene. The V gene's germline CDR1 is SGHTA and CDR2 FQGNSA. The CDR3 sequence is CASSLGAGVSEQYF. For the CDR3, the DNA is TGTGCCAGCAGCTTAGGTGCGGGAGTGAGCGAGCAGTACTTC.

This chain connects TRBV18 to TRBJ2-2; unclear D gene. The CDR3 consists of 15 residues. The V gene's germline CDR1 is KGHSH and CDR2 LQKENI. Deletions cut 4 bases from V and 8 bases from J, with 17 bases between. The CDR3 bases are TGTGCCAGCTCACAGGGCTATGTCGAGAAGGGGGAGCTGTTTTTT. Its translation is CASSQGYVEKGELFF.

This clonotype was detected a few times. The chain recombines TRBV5-1 with TRBJ2-1; TRBD2 agrees at 8 bases. Germline-derived CDR1 and CDR2 are SGHRS and YFSETQ. This CDR3 spans 15 amino acids. J gave up 7 bases and V 3 bases, and 9 bases lay outside the gene matches. CDR3 protein: CASSSSGGLANEQFF. In DNA form, the CDR3 reads TGCGCCAGCAGCTCATCGGGTGGACTAGCTAATGAGCAGTTCTTC. The entire variable domain, with the rest obtained from reference TRBV5-1 and TRBJ2-1, is as follows: KAGVTQTPRYLIKTRGQQVTLSCSPISGHRSVSWYQQTPGQGLQFLFEYFSETQRNKGNFPGRFSGRQFSNSRSEMNVSTLELGDSALYLCASSSSGGLANEQFFGPGTRLTVL.

For the CDR3, the DNA is TGTGCCAGTAGTATAGAACTAGCGGGGAGAGCGAACACCGGGGAGCTGTTTTTT. Translation: CASSIELAGRANTGELFF. J is TRBJ2-2 and V is TRBV19; 10 bases are a match to TRBD2. Germline-derived CDR1 and CDR2 are LNHDA and SQIVND (reference sequence). With 0 bases clipped from V and 0 bases from J, the junction kept 4 bases outside the gene matches. The CDR3 spans 18 residues.

The rearrangement uses TRBV20-1 and TRBJ2-1; 8 bases match TRBD1. The CDR3 is 14 amino acids. With 4 bases clipped from V and 3 bases from J, the junction kept 5 bases outside the gene matches. The germline gives CDR1 DFQATT, CDR2 SNEGSKA (reference sequence). CDR3 bases: TGCAGTGCTACCGGGACAGGTTACTACAATGAGCAGTTCTTC. Amino acid sequence: CSATGTGYYNEQFF.

The rearrangement links TRBV24-1 to TRBJ1-3; D not certain. CDR1 is KGHDR and CDR2 is SFDVKD in the germline V gene. Deletions cut 6 bases from V and 0 bases from J, with 8 bases between. CDR3 size: 14 residues. CDR3 DNA sequence: TGTGCCACCAGTTGGGCAACCTCTGGAAACACCATATATTTT. It specifies CATSWATSGNTIYF.

This clonotype was seen more than once but under ten times. V and J are TRBV7-2 and TRBJ2-7, with D possibly being TRBD1 or TRBD2 (5 bases each). V lost 2 bases to trimming and J lost 2 bases, with 10 bases between them. This CDR3 spans 14 amino acids. In germline, CDR1 is SGHTA, CDR2 FQGNSA. The CDR3 spells CASSLRDGTYEQYF. The CDR3, as DNA: TGTGCCAGCAGCTTAAGGGACGGCACCTACGAGCAGTACTTC. Looking up the rest from reference TRBV7-2 and TRBJ2-7 gives the full variable domain: GAGVSQSPSNKVTEKGKDVELRCDPISGHTALYWYRQSLGQGLEFLIYFQGNSAPDKSGLPSDRFSAERTGGSVSTLTIQRTQQEDSAVYLCASSLRDGTYEQYFGPGTRLTVT.

This chain links TRBV20-1 with TRBJ2-3; no firm D call. The germline gives CDR1 DFQATT, CDR2 SNEGSKA (reference sequence). This CDR3 spans 15 amino acids. V gave up 4 bases and J gave up 1 base, with 15 bases separating them. The DNA of the CDR3 is TGCAGTGCTATCCAGCCCATTCCGGGCACAGATACGCAGTATTTT. Translating gives CSAIQPIPGTDTQYF.

This clonotype has more than one count but fewer than ten. V gene TRBV5-1 combines with J gene TRBJ2-3, with TRBD2 identical over 7 bases. Looked up from germline, CDR1 is SGHRS and CDR2 is YFSETQ. This CDR3 has 15 residues. J gave up 3 bases and V 0 bases, and 4 bases lay outside the gene matches. In DNA, the CDR3 is TGCGCCAGCAGCTTGGAGGGAGGGATTACAGATACGCAGTATTTT. This translates into CASSLEGGITDTQYF.

This clonotype was seen more than once but under ten times. This rearrangement joins TRBV5-1 to TRBJ2-4; D ambiguous. Germline CDR1 and CDR2: SGHRS and YFSETQ. Trimming took off 2 bases at V and 0 bases at J, with 12 bases between the two ends. CDR3 size: 16 residues. The CDR3 sequence is CASSLGPILAKNIQYF. As DNA, the CDR3 is TGCGCCAGCAGCTTAGGTCCTATTCTAGCCAAAAACATTCAGTACTTC.

The CDR3 region is CATSDKGGTGGEQYF. The CDR3 DNA sequence: TGTGCCACCAGTGATAAGGGCGGGACCGGAGGCGAGCAGTACTTC. The gene calls are TRBV24-1 and TRBJ2-7; tentatively, D is TRBD2 (6 bases). The V end lost 3 bases, the J end lost 6 bases, and 17 bases lay between the germline ends. Per germline, CDR1 KGHDR and CDR2 SFDVKD. The CDR3 totals 15 residues.

This clonotype was seen more than once but under ten times. The chain uses TRBV5-1 and TRBJ2-1; D possibly uses TRBD1 or TRBD2 (5 bases each). The CDR3 totals 15 residues. Germline V gene data show CDR1 as SGHRS and CDR2 as YFSETQ. V was pared by 0 bases and J by 6 bases, with 13 bases between. The CDR3 bases are TGCGCCAGCAGCTTGGCCGAGGGGCCAGGCAATGAGCAGTTCTTC. This sequence encodes CASSLAEGPGNEQFF.